The 11 T cell receptor beta chains given below trace back to one sample, sequenced in a study of T-cell memory formation after mild COVID-19. One entry per CDR3 protein, called by TCRdb with MiXCR from the 5' RACE reads. The sample records over 300,000 distinct CDR3 sequences, under 25% being singletons. Source material: PBMCs or a T cell subset sorted from them (not recorded which). Receptors originate from a man aged 18 to 30 who had mild COVID-19 (a few samples of this study predate the infection). Cell type and time point are not known.

This clonotype has only a few counts. The V and J genes are TRBV7-9 and TRBJ2-6, with D uncertain. CDR3 size: 16 residues. Germline-derived CDR1 and CDR2 are SEHNR and FQNEAQ (reference sequence). V was clipped by 5 bases and J by 4 bases, with 15 bases between them. The chain's CDR3 is CASSIVRSAGANVLTF. The CDR3 DNA sequence: TGTGCCAGCAGCATTGTTAGGTCGGCCGGGGCCAACGTCCTGACTTTC.

This clonotype appeared a few times. The V call is TRBV7-6, the J call TRBJ2-1; D is unclear. Trimming took off 1 base at V and 6 bases at J, with 13 bases between the two ends. Germline V gene data show CDR1 as SGHVS and CDR2 as FNYEAQ. This CDR3 is built from 15 residues. The CDR3 coding sequence is TGTGCCAGCAGCTTAGTATACGGGCTCGGCAATGAGCAGTTCTTC. Translated: CASSLVYGLGNEQFF.

CDR3 DNA sequence: TGTGCCACCAGTCGCACCAGGGGCCCTGCGAACACCGGGGAGCTGTTTTTT. Its translation is CATSRTRGPANTGELFF. V and J are TRBV24-1 and TRBJ2-2, with TRBD1 as a possible D gene (6 bases). V was pared by 6 bases and J by 0 bases, with 16 bases between. The germline CDR1 and CDR2 sequences are KGHDR and SFDVKD. The CDR3 extends over 17 amino acids.

J is TRBJ2-3 and V is TRBV5-1; 7 nucleotides agree with TRBD1. The CDR3 sequence is 17 residues long. The V and J ends lost 2 bases and 1 base, in that order; junction bases with no gene match: 10. In germline, CDR1 is SGHRS, CDR2 YFSETQ. The CDR3 here is CASSFPEGALRTDTQYF. DNA of the CDR3: TGCGCCAGCAGCTTCCCAGAGGGGGCCCTCCGCACAGATACGCAGTATTTT.

This clonotype was observed a handful of times. This chain uses TRBV11-2 with TRBJ2-5, with D possibly being TRBD2 (5 bases). CDR3 size: 14 residues. Germline values: CDR1 SGHAT, CDR2 FQNNGV. V gave up 5 bases and J gave up 1 base, with 11 bases separating them. CDR3: CASSPRATQETQYF. The CDR3 DNA reads as TGTGCCAGCAGCCCGCGGGCGACCCAAGAGACCCAGTACTTC.

This clonotype turned up a few times. V and J are TRBV28 and TRBJ2-4; TRBD1 matches 10 bases. Trimming removed 6 bases from V and 0 bases from J; junction bases left unmatched: 5. The CDR3 sequence is 16 residues long. Germline assignment: CDR1 MDHEN and CDR2 SYDVKM. Here the CDR3 reads CASRRDRGLAKNIQYF. The CDR3 DNA reads TGTGCCAGCAGACGCGACAGGGGGCTAGCCAAAAACATTCAGTACTTC.

This clonotype was seen more than once but under ten times. The rearrangement uses TRBV12-5 and TRBJ2-3, with TRBD2 identical over 8 bases. Germline CDR1 LGHNT, CDR2 FRNRAP. The length of the CDR3 is 18 residues. The V segment lost 4 bases and the J segment 0 bases; nucleotides outside the gene matches: 12. The CDR3 DNA follows: TGTGCTAGTGGTTCACCCCTCGCTTCGGGGGGGAGCACAGATACGCAGTATTTT. It specifies CASGSPLASGGSTDTQYF.

The chain has TRBV10-3 and TRBJ2-7, with a possible D match to TRBD2 (5 bases). Germline V gene lookup returns CDR1 ENHRY and CDR2 SYGVKD. The CDR3 loop spans 11 amino acids. V was pared by 8 bases and J by 3 bases, with 8 bases between. CDR3 protein: CAIGADYEQYV. In DNA form, the CDR3 reads TGTGCCATCGGAGCGGACTACGAGCAGTACGTC.

The chain uses TRBV30 and TRBJ1-2, with 9 bases matching TRBD1. The CDR3 length is 12 residues. Trimming removed 3 bases from V and 4 bases from J; junction bases left unmatched: 0. The germline V gene has CDR1 GTSNPN and CDR2 SVGIG (reference sequence). The chain's CDR3 is CAWRTGGYGYTF. In nucleotides, the CDR3 is TGTGCCTGGAGGACAGGGGGCTATGGCTACACCTTC.

This clonotype occurred a few times. This chain connects TRBV6-5 to TRBJ1-1; D is perhaps TRBD1 (6 bases). The V end lost 6 bases, the J end lost 1 base, and 15 bases lay between the germline ends. Germline V lookup: CDR1 MNHEY, CDR2 SVGAGI. The CDR3 is 15 amino acids. Written as DNA, the CDR3 is TGTGCCAGCAGGCCTCGGGACAACCGGAACACTGAAGCTTTCTTT. This gives the protein CASRPRDNRNTEAFF.

This clonotype was seen only a few times. The chain links TRBV7-2 to TRBJ2-4; D unresolved. Trimming shortened V by 3 bases and J by 0 bases, and 9 bases separated the two germline ends. Germline V gene sequence: CDR1 SGHTA, CDR2 FQGNSA. This CDR3 is 15 amino acids long. In DNA form, the CDR3 reads TGTGCCAGCAGCTTTAACAGACTAGCCAAAAACATTCAGTACTTC. It yields the protein CASSFNRLAKNIQYF.